These 31 T cell receptor beta chains came from one sample sequenced in a study of shared clonotypes between healthy human individuals. The table came from immunoSEQ multiplex PCR; TCRdb's copy has only in-frame clones and leaves some out. This sample has roughly 1.5 million clones, with 95% to 99% found just once. Sequenced input: naive CD4+ T cells sorted from blood. Subset noted: CD45RA+ positively selected. The receptors shown here come from a man aged 25 to 45 in good health.

The V and J genes are TRBV7-8 and TRBJ2-7, with D possibly matching TRBD2 (6 bases). CDR1 is SGHVS, CDR2 FQNEAQ, per germline. This CDR3 is 12 amino acids long. The V end was cut by 8 bases, the J end by 3 bases, with 11 bases between. CDR3: CASARRGYEQYF. In DNA, the CDR3 is TGTGCCAGCGCTCGGCGGGGCTACGAGCAGTACTTC.

The chain combines TRBV7-9 with TRBJ1-4; TRBD1 is a possible D gene (6 bases). The germline CDR1 and CDR2 sequences are SEHNR and FQNEAQ (reference sequence). The CDR3 loop spans 13 amino acids. V dropped 4 bases and J dropped 13 bases, with 16 bases sitting between them. The DNA for the CDR3 is TGTGCCAGCAGCTCCCAACAGGGATCGACACTGTTTTTT. Encoded protein: CASSSQQGSTLFF.

Note on this clone: The sample has other DNA sequences that encode this CDR3 too. The chain couples TRBV11-2 to TRBJ1-1; no clear D. This CDR3 contains 13 residues. With 5 bases removed from V and 0 bases from J, the gap between germline ends came to 7 bases. CDR1 is SGHAT and CDR2 is FQNNGV in the germline V gene. CDR3 nucleotide sequence: TGTGCCAGCAGCCTCGGATTGAACACTGAAGCTTTCTTT. It yields the protein CASSLGLNTEAFF.

This sequence joins TRBV30 and TRBJ2-7; a weak D match, TRBD2 (5 bases). V was cut by 1 base and J by 3 bases, with 16 bases left in between. CDR1 and CDR2 (germline): GTSNPN, SVGIG (reference sequence). This CDR3 region has 15 residues. Here the CDR3 DNA reads TGTGCCTGGAGTGAGAGGGCAGTACTATACTACGAGCAGTACTTC. Translation: CAWSERAVLYYEQYF.

The chain is built from TRBV2 and TRBJ1-3; TRBD1 is a possible D gene (6 bases). CDR3 length equals 15 residues. CDR1 is SNHLY, CDR2 FYNNEI, per germline. V lost 0 bases, J lost 4 bases, and 10 bases lay in between. The CDR3 spells CASSEAGDRGNTIYF. The CDR3 DNA reads as TGTGCCAGCAGTGAAGCCGGAGACAGGGGAAACACCATATATTTT.

The chain combines TRBV21-1 with TRBJ2-7; the D call TRBD2 from the table was never checked on the DNA. TRBV21-1 is noted as a pseudogene. The CDR3 covers 14 residues. The DNA for the CDR3 is TGTGCCAGCACCCCGGAGGCCCAGGAGCACGAGCAGTACTTC. Amino acid sequence: CASTPEAQEHEQYF.

The genes are TRBV5-6 and TRBJ2-2; D is ambiguous. V was trimmed by 8 bases and J by 7 bases, leaving 18 bases between them. The CDR3 length is 14 residues. Germline V gene lookup returns CDR1 SGHDT and CDR2 YYEEEE. The CDR3 spells CASGRRPYDGELFF. The CDR3 DNA is TGTGCCAGTGGTAGGCGACCGTACGACGGGGAGCTGTTTTTT.

This clone was seen a single time. Other nucleotide sequences from this sample produce the same CDR3. V usage is TRBV5-6 and J usage is TRBJ2-5; D not resolved. CDR3 size: 13 residues. CDR1 and CDR2 (germline): SGHDT, YYEEEE. V gave up 0 bases and J gave up 5 bases, with 8 bases separating them. The CDR3 bases are TGTGCCAGCAGCTTGGGGCGCAGGGAGACCCAGTACTTC. Its translation is CASSLGRRETQYF.

The rearrangement uses TRBV27 and TRBJ2-2, with 8 positions matching TRBD1. With V trimmed by 3 bases and J by 4 bases, 10 bases remained unmatched. Germline V gene data show CDR1 as MNHEY and CDR2 as SMNVEV (reference sequence). CDR3 length: 17 residues. As DNA, the CDR3 is TGTGCCAGCAGTTTTTTCTCCGGACAGGGCGGCACCGGGGAGCTGTTTTTT. It translates to CASSFFSGQGGTGELFF.

The chain carries TRBV5-4 and TRBJ2-7; D may be TRBD2 (6 bases). The CDR3 loop spans 15 amino acids. Deletions cut 4 bases from V and 2 bases from J, with 16 bases between. CDR1 and CDR2 (germline): SGHNT, YYREEE (reference sequence). Here the CDR3 DNA reads TGTGCCAGCAGCCTCCCAGGGACTGGGACCTACGAGCAGTACTTC. Translation: CASSLPGTGTYEQYF.

J is TRBJ2-3 and V is TRBV5-1; 9 positions agree with TRBD1. V lost 3 bases and J lost 5; bases outside the gene matches: 4. This CDR3 is 14 amino acids long. The germline CDR1 and CDR2 sequences are SGHRS and YFSETQ. This CDR3 reads CASSSQGAKDTQYF. CDR3 sequence (DNA): TGCGCCAGCAGCTCACAGGGGGCTAAAGATACGCAGTATTTT.

The CDR3 loop reads CAISEFGGSSYNEQFF. CDR3 nucleotides: TGTGCCATCAGTGAGTTTGGCGGGAGCTCCTACAATGAGCAGTTCTTC. The chain carries TRBV10-3 and TRBJ2-1; 7 nucleotides line up with TRBD2. With 1 base clipped from V and 0 bases from J, the junction kept 3 bases outside the gene matches. CDR3 size: 16 residues. Germline V CDR1 and CDR2: ENHRY, SYGVKD.

The V call is TRBV10-3, the J call TRBJ1-2; D unresolved. Trimming shortened V by 7 bases and J by 4 bases, and 13 bases separated the two germline ends. This CDR3 contains 13 residues. CDR1 is ENHRY, CDR2 SYGVKD, per germline. The DNA for the CDR3 is TGTGCCATCACTCGGACCTTACTCTATGGCTACACCTTC. Amino acids: CAITRTLLYGYTF.

The chain is built from TRBV11-2 and TRBJ2-1, with 9 bases aligning to TRBD1. Germline assignment: CDR1 SGHAT and CDR2 FQNNGV. CDR3 length: 14 residues. V lost 5 bases, J lost 8 bases, and 7 bases stayed unmatched. DNA of the CDR3: TGTGCCAGCAGCCGCCGGGACAGGGACGATGAGCAGTTCTTC. Protein sequence: CASSRRDRDDEQFF.

With respect to this clone: The sample holds other DNA sequences that translate to the same CDR3. V is TRBV5-1 and J is TRBJ2-1, with D possibly matching TRBD2 (6 bases). The CDR3 totals 14 residues. Trimming took 0 bases from V and 6 from J, leaving 10 bases between them. From germline, CDR1 is SGHRS and CDR2 YFSETQ. The CDR3 protein is CASSLGLAFNEQFF. The DNA of the CDR3 is TGCGCCAGCAGCTTGGGGCTAGCGTTCAATGAGCAGTTCTTC.

As for this clone: Other DNA sequences from this sample encode an identical CDR3 as well. This chain uses TRBV28 with TRBJ2-1; D call uncertain. V was pared by 4 bases and J by 6 bases, with 7 bases between. The CDR3 runs 12 residues. Germline V gene lookup returns CDR1 MDHEN and CDR2 SYDVKM. The CDR3 DNA reads TGTGCCAGCAGTTCCCGTGGCAATGAGCAGTTCTTC. Translating it yields CASSSRGNEQFF.

The J gene is TRBJ1-3, the V gene TRBV15, with D uncertain. Germline V lookup: CDR1 LNHNV, CDR2 YYDKDF (reference sequence). This CDR3 has 12 amino acids. Trimming pared 4 bases from V and 5 bases from J, leaving 6 bases between. This CDR3 reads CATSKSRNTIYF. In DNA form, the CDR3 reads TGTGCCACCAGCAAGAGTCGAAACACCATATATTTT.

V and J are TRBV6-5 and TRBJ2-4; D is uncertain. The CDR3 extends over 15 amino acids. Germline CDR1 reads MNHEY; CDR2 reads SVGAGI. V lost 4 bases, J lost 0 bases, and 10 bases lay in between. CDR3: CASSSPFLAKNIQYF. In nucleotides, the CDR3 is TGTGCCAGCAGTTCCCCCTTCTTAGCCAAAAACATTCAGTACTTC.

The chain employs TRBV2 and TRBJ2-1; D not certain. This CDR3 is 14 amino acids long. The germline gives CDR1 SNHLY, CDR2 FYNNEI. The V and J ends lost 11 bases and 0 bases respectively, with 14 bases between them. The CDR3 region has the DNA TGTGCCGGATCTCTGGAGAGCTCCTACAATGAGCAGTTCTTC. Residues: CAGSLESSYNEQFF.

The chain combines TRBV5-1 with TRBJ1-1, with 9 bases fitting TRBD1. With 4 bases clipped from V and 7 bases from J, the junction kept 8 bases outside the gene matches. This CDR3 contains 14 residues. CDR1 is SGHRS and CDR2 is YFSETQ in the germline V gene. The CDR3 sequence is CASSLQPTGGEAFF. DNA of the CDR3: TGCGCCAGCAGCCTTCAGCCGACAGGGGGTGAAGCTTTCTTT.

The V and J genes are TRBV30 and TRBJ1-2; a weak D match, TRBD1 (5 bases). This CDR3 has 14 amino acids. Trimming pared 4 bases from V and 7 bases from J, leaving 19 bases between. CDR1 and CDR2 from the germline V gene are GTSNPN and SVGIG (reference sequence). In DNA form, the CDR3 reads TGTGCCTGGACCTCCCGGACTCCGGGGCGTGGCTACACCTTC. Translated, it gives CAWTSRTPGRGYTF.

The genes are TRBV9 and TRBJ2-7; the D gene is possibly TRBD1 (6 bases). The CDR3 is made up of 11 amino acids. Per germline, CDR1 SGDLS and CDR2 YYNGEE. Trimming took 8 bases from V and 11 from J, leaving 17 bases between them. CDR3 in amino acids: CARRGQRGKYF. CDR3 in DNA: TGTGCCAGGAGGGGACAAAGGGGGAAGTACTTC.

This clone was detected only a few times. This sample includes further DNA sequences coding for the same CDR3. The CDR3: CASSLEGADTQYF. CDR3 in DNA: TGCGCCAGCAGCTTGGAAGGGGCAGATACGCAGTATTTT. The chain joins TRBV5-1 to TRBJ2-3; TRBD1 is a possible D gene (5 bases). The V end lost 0 bases, the J end lost 4 bases, and 6 bases lay between the germline ends. This CDR3 has 13 amino acids. Germline CDR1 SGHRS, CDR2 YFSETQ.

In the case of this clone: Other DNA sequences from this sample encode an identical CDR3 as well. The gene calls are TRBV19 and TRBJ2-7; 7 positions match TRBD1. This CDR3 has 12 residues. Germline V gives CDR1 LNHDA, CDR2 SQIVND (reference sequence). After removal of 11 bases from V and 0 bases from J, the junction contained 4 bases not matched to a gene. The CDR3 reads CASQGPSYEQYF. The CDR3, as DNA: TGTGCCTCACAGGGGCCCTCCTACGAGCAGTACTTC.

The chain couples TRBV2 to TRBJ2-1, with 9 bases aligning to TRBD2. This CDR3 has 15 amino acids. Germline lookup yields CDR1 SNHLY and CDR2 FYNNEI. CDR3 region: CAENSGSGAYNEQFF. CDR3 coding DNA: TGTGCGGAAAATAGCGGGAGTGGCGCCTACAATGAGCAGTTCTTC.

The CDR3 reads CASSLEGAPGKNIQYF. CDR3 sequence (DNA): TGTGCCAGCAGCCTTGAAGGGGCTCCGGGCAAAAACATTCAGTACTTC. The V gene is TRBV7-3, the J gene TRBJ2-4, with a weak D call TRBD1 (5 bases). The V end was cut by 5 bases, the J end by 3 bases, with 17 bases between. This CDR3 has 16 amino acids. Per germline, CDR1 SGHTA and CDR2 FQGTGA.

This chain connects TRBV29-1 to TRBJ1-1, with a tentative D call TRBD1 (6 bases). The germline V gene has CDR1 SQVTM and CDR2 ANQGSEA. The V end lost 4 bases, the J end lost 4 bases, and 13 bases lay between the germline ends. CDR3 length: 13 residues. CDR3 nucleotides: TGCAGCGTTGGGAGGGGGGAAGGCACTGAAGCTTTCTTT. Translated: CSVGRGEGTEAFF.

CDR3 nucleotides: TGCGCCAGCCTTGGGGGCGGTTTCTCCTACGAGCAGTACTTC. This gives the protein CASLGGGFSYEQYF. The rearrangement joins TRBV10-2 to TRBJ2-7; D might be TRBD1 (6 bases). Germline V gives CDR1 WSHSY, CDR2 SAAADI. The V end lost 8 bases, the J end lost 0 bases, and 14 bases lay between the germline ends. The CDR3 is 14 residues long.

The genes are TRBV5-6 and TRBJ1-2, with 8 bases fitting TRBD1. The CDR3 totals 15 residues. After removal of 1 base from V and 5 bases from J, the junction contained 7 bases not matched to a gene. Germline loops: CDR1 SGHDT, CDR2 YYEEEE. CDR3: CASSLTSGGLYGYTF. CDR3 in DNA: TGTGCCAGCAGCTTGACCTCAGGGGGCCTTTATGGCTACACCTTC.

With regard to this clone: The sample has other DNA sequences that encode this CDR3 too. The rearrangement uses TRBV19 and TRBJ2-2; the D is unclear. Germline CDR1 LNHDA, CDR2 SQIVND (reference sequence). This CDR3 has 11 residues. V was pared by 1 base and J by 8 bases, with 2 bases between. CDR3 region: CASSIGGELFF. CDR3 sequence (DNA): TGTGCCAGTAGTATAGGGGGGGAGCTGTTTTTT.

In DNA form, the CDR3 reads TGTGCCAGCAGTTACTCTGGGGTACAAGAGACCCAGTACTTC. Protein: CASSYSGVQETQYF. The chain is built from TRBV6-5 and TRBJ2-5; no firm D call. With 0 bases removed from V and 2 bases from J, the gap between germline ends came to 7 bases. The CDR3 is 14 amino acids. Germline values: CDR1 MNHEY, CDR2 SVGAGI.